The rows below give T cell receptor beta chains drawn from one sample of a study of blood T cell repertoires in COVID-19. Libraries were prepared by immunoSEQ multiplex PCR; TCRdb keeps only in-frame clonotypes and omits some of them. The sample yields more than 150,000 clones, around 80% seen once. Sequenced: peripheral blood. Receptor source: an elderly woman with active or convalescent COVID-19. CDR3s include the opening cysteine and the closing phenylalanine or tryptophan. The order of the fields is V gene, D gene, clone size, J gene, CDR3 protein, CDR3 DNA. The D gene is left open where the match is weak. A clone size is listed for some rows: how often the clone was seen (once, few, many), or a class if it is expanded.

V: TRBV6-5
D: TRBD1
size: NA
J: TRBJ2-7
CDR3: CASSYPPGTGSSEQYF
DNA: TGTGCCAGCAGTTACCCCCCCGGGACAGGGTCGTCCGAGCAGTACTTC

V: TRBV19
D: TRBD1
size: NA
J: TRBJ2-7
CDR3: CASSMTGRGEQYF
DNA: TGTGCCAGTAGTATGACAGGGCGCGGGGAGCAGTACTTC

V: TRBV7-9
D: NA
size: NA
J: TRBJ2-2
CDR3: CASTLFTGELFF
DNA: TGTGCCAGCACCCTTTTCACCGGGGAGCTGTTTTTT

V: TRBV19
D: NA
size: NA
J: TRBJ1-1
CDR3: CASRFPENTEAFF
DNA: TGTGCCAGTAGGTTCCCAGAGAACACTGAAGCTTTCTTT

V: TRBV5-1
D: NA
size: NA
J: TRBJ2-5
CDR3: CASSLIAWGEETQYF
DNA: TGCGCCAGCAGCTTGATCGCATGGGGGGAAGAGACCCAGTACTTC

V: TRBV3-1/TRBV3-2
D: TRBD2
size: NA
J: TRBJ2-3
CDR3: CASSRAGLASTQYF
DNA: TGTGCCAGCAGCCGTGCGGGACTAGCAAGTACGCAGTATTTT

V: TRBV24-1
D: NA
size: NA
J: TRBJ2-5
CDR3: CATSDNQGLGNQETQYF
DNA: TGTGCCACCAGTGATAATCAGGGACTGGGAAACCAAGAGACCCAGTACTTC

V: TRBV5-1
D: TRBD1
size: NA
J: TRBJ2-1
CDR3: CASRPGTDYNEQFF
DNA: TGCGCCAGCAGACCCGGGACAGACTACAATGAGCAGTTCTTC

V: TRBV27
D: NA
size: NA
J: TRBJ1-1
CDR3: CASVSAGSANTEAFF
DNA: TGTGCCAGCGTGTCGGCGGGGTCGGCGAACACTGAAGCTTTCTTT

V: TRBV4-3
D: TRBD1
size: NA
J: TRBJ1-1
CDR3: CASSQAPGTGGHRDTEAFF
DNA: TGCGCCAGCAGCCAAGCCCCCGGGACAGGGGGACATAGGGACACTGAAGCTTTCTTT

V: TRBV29-1
D: TRBD2
size: NA
J: TRBJ2-1
CDR3: CSVDPGLAGYNEQFF
DNA: TGCAGCGTGGACCCGGGACTAGCGGGGTACAATGAGCAGTTCTTC

V: TRBV5-1
D: NA
size: few
J: TRBJ1-1
CDR3: CASSLDRGLNTEAFF
DNA: TGCGCCAGCAGCTTGGATCGGGGATTGAACACTGAAGCTTTCTTT

V: TRBV19
D: TRBD2
size: NA
J: TRBJ2-1
CDR3: CASSSAERGVKNEQFF
DNA: TGTGCCAGTAGTAGTGCAGAGCGGGGGGTGAAAAATGAGCAGTTCTTC

V: TRBV4-1
D: NA
size: NA
J: TRBJ2-7
CDR3: CASSQGPGAVDEQYF
DNA: TGCGCCAGCAGCCAAGGCCCAGGGGCGGTCGACGAGCAGTACTTC

V: TRBV11-3
D: TRBD2
size: few
J: TRBJ2-7
CDR3: CASSGTSGGYEQYF
DNA: TGTGCCAGCAGTGGGACTAGCGGCGGCTACGAGCAGTACTTC

V: TRBV3-1/TRBV3-2
D: NA
size: NA
J: TRBJ2-3
CDR3: CASRRADTQYF
DNA: TGTGCCAGCAGGAGGGCAGATACGCAGTATTTT

V: TRBV6-2/TRBV6-3
D: TRBD1
size: NA
J: TRBJ2-3
CDR3: CASSLTGGWDTQYF
DNA: TGTGCCAGCAGCCTCACAGGGGGCTGGGATACGCAGTATTTT

V: TRBV12-3/TRBV12-4
D: NA
size: NA
J: TRBJ1-1
CDR3: CASSYLAEAFF
DNA: TGTGCCAGCAGCTACCTTGCTGAAGCTTTCTTT

V: TRBV28
D: TRBD1
size: few
J: TRBJ2-7
CDR3: CASSYYLGQDLSSYEQYF
DNA: TGTGCCAGCAGTTATTACCTCGGACAGGATCTGAGCTCCTACGAGCAGTACTTC

V: TRBV6-6
D: NA
size: NA
J: TRBJ1-1
CDR3: CASSLVGLNTEAFF
DNA: TGTGCCAGCAGTTTGGTGGGCTTGAACACTGAAGCTTTCTTT

V: TRBV12-5
D: NA
size: NA
J: TRBJ1-2
CDR3: CASGPDLTGPPRGYTF
DNA: TGTGCTAGTGGGCCGGATTTGACGGGTCCGCCAAGGGGCTACACCTTC

V: TRBV7-8
D: NA
size: NA
J: TRBJ1-2
CDR3: CASSHLGRGLANYGYTF
DNA: TGTGCCAGCAGCCACCTCGGGAGGGGCTTAGCTAACTATGGCTACACCTTC

V: TRBV4-3
D: NA
size: NA
J: TRBJ2-7
CDR3: CASSQEGGAEQYF
DNA: TGCGCCAGCAGCCAAGAGGGTGGGGCCGAGCAGTACTTC

V: TRBV9
D: TRBD2
size: once
J: TRBJ2-5
CDR3: CASSPSPSGDGETQYF
DNA: TGTGCCAGCAGCCCAAGTCCCAGCGGGGATGGGGAGACCCAGTACTTC

V: TRBV7-9
D: TRBD1
size: NA
J: TRBJ1-2
CDR3: CASSPGQGANYGYTF
DNA: TGTGCCAGCAGCCCCGGACAGGGAGCTAACTATGGCTACACCTTC

V: TRBV28
D: NA
size: NA
J: TRBJ2-1
CDR3: CASSLTGTPSRNEQFF
DNA: TGTGCCAGCAGTTTGACCGGGACACCCTCGCGCAATGAGCAGTTCTTC

V: TRBV6-4
D: TRBD2
size: NA
J: TRBJ2-5
CDR3: CASSRLAGGQETQYF
DNA: TGTGCCAGCAGTAGACTAGCGGGGGGCCAAGAGACCCAGTACTTC

V: TRBV7-3
D: NA
size: NA
J: TRBJ1-6
CDR3: CASTPGGIPYNSPLHF
DNA: TGTGCCAGCACTCCGGGCGGGATTCCATATAATTCACCCCTCCACTTT

V: TRBV6-5
D: NA
size: NA
J: TRBJ1-1
CDR3: CASSLGGGTEAFF
DNA: TGTGCCAGCAGTCTGGGGGGGGGAACTGAAGCTTTCTTT

V: TRBV9
D: TRBD2
size: NA
J: TRBJ2-7
CDR3: CASSVSGGAIEQYF
DNA: TGTGCCAGCAGCGTGAGCGGGGGGGCAATTGAGCAGTACTTC

V: TRBV25-1
D: TRBD1
size: few
J: TRBJ2-2
CDR3: CASRSYRGTGELFF
DNA: TGTGCCAGCAGAAGCTACAGGGGCACCGGGGAGCTGTTTTTT